These 19 T cell receptor beta chains share one sample of origin, sequenced in a study of blood T cell repertoires in COVID-19. Generated by immunoSEQ multiplex PCR, the TCRdb table keeps only in-frame clones and is missing some. The sample has 250,000 to 350,000 clones, roughly nine tenths seen once; the top ten hold about 2.2%. Material: peripheral blood. The receptors stem from a woman aged 50 to 60 who had recovered from COVID-19.

The chain couples TRBV19 to TRBJ1-2, with 8 bases fitting TRBD1. This CDR3 has 13 residues. CDR1 and CDR2 from the germline V gene are LNHDA and SQIVND (reference sequence). V was clipped by 7 bases and J by 4 bases; unmatched bases: 5. The chain's CDR3 is CASTVGQAYGYTF. The CDR3 nucleotides are TGTGCCAGTACCGTGGGACAGGCCTATGGCTACACCTTC.

This clone was detected once. This chain connects TRBV30 to TRBJ1-4, with a tentative D call TRBD1 (5 bases). The germline V gene encodes CDR1 GTSNPN and CDR2 SVGIG (reference sequence). This CDR3 region has 14 residues. V was shortened by 5 bases and J by 10 bases, with 20 bases between the two germline ends. CDR3 nucleotides: TGTGCCTGGGGAGGCCGGCCTCAGGGTGGAAAACTGTTTTTT. It specifies CAWGGRPQGGKLFF. Full variable domain (rest looked up from reference TRBV30 and TRBJ1-4): SQTIHQWPATLVQPVGSPLSLECTVEGTSNPNLYWYRQAAGRGLQLLFYSVGIGQISSEVPQNLSASRPQDRQFILSSKKLLLSDSGFYLCAWGGRPQGGKLFFGSGTQLSVL.

This chain links TRBV19 with TRBJ1-2, with D possibly matching TRBD1 (5 bases). The CDR3 consists of 12 residues. Trimming pared 5 bases from V and 5 bases from J, leaving 9 bases between. Germline V gives CDR1 LNHDA, CDR2 SQIVND (reference sequence). The CDR3 here is CASSERQYGYTF. The CDR3, as DNA: TGTGCCAGTAGTGAGCGACAGTATGGCTACACCTTC.

This rearrangement joins TRBV28 to TRBJ1-1, with D perhaps TRBD1 (6 bases). Germline CDR1 and CDR2: MDHEN and SYDVKM. With 5 bases removed from V and 0 bases from J, the gap between germline ends came to 10 bases. The CDR3 has 14 amino acids. The CDR3 DNA reads as TGTGCCAGCAGTCCTCAGGGGATGAACACTGAAGCTTTCTTT. This encodes CASSPQGMNTEAFF.

This rearrangement joins TRBV7-6 to TRBJ2-7; D may be TRBD1 (5 bases). CDR1 SGHVS and CDR2 FNYEAQ come from the germline V gene. Trimming stripped 5 bases from V and 6 bases from J, with 17 bases between. The CDR3 spans 14 residues. Written as DNA, the CDR3 is TGTGCCAGCAGCCCGCCAGGATTGGGGCGCGAGCAGTACTTC. Protein product: CASSPPGLGREQYF.

J is TRBJ2-7 and V is TRBV7-9; 7 bases match TRBD1. The CDR3 length is 16 residues. Germline V gene data show CDR1 as SEHNR and CDR2 as FQNEAQ (reference sequence). The V segment lost 4 bases and the J segment 3 bases; nucleotides outside the gene matches: 12. The chain's CDR3 is CASSSPTGTDYYEQYF. The DNA of the CDR3 is TGTGCCAGCAGCTCCCCGACCGGGACAGACTACTACGAGCAGTACTTC.

The chain uses TRBV6-1 and TRBJ1-1; D gene uncertain. Trimming removed 3 bases from V and 8 bases from J, with 13 bases in between. Germline V gives CDR1 MNHNS, CDR2 SASEGT. The CDR3 runs 13 residues. CDR3: CASSDPTPSEAFF. In DNA form, the CDR3 reads TGTGCCAGCAGTGATCCGACACCGTCGGAAGCTTTCTTT.

This chain links TRBV7-6 with TRBJ1-6; 11 positions agree with TRBD1. The CDR3 extends over 15 amino acids. CDR1 SGHVS and CDR2 FNYEAQ come from the germline V gene. The trim removed 5 bases at V and 10 bases at J, leaving 7 bases unmatched. The CDR3 DNA sequence: TGTGCCAGCAGCCCGGACAGGGGGCCCCGCTCACCCCTCCACTTT. This sequence encodes CASSPDRGPRSPLHF.

This clone showed up just a few times. Other nucleotide sequences in the sample specify the same CDR3. V and J are TRBV9 and TRBJ2-5; 8 positions agree with TRBD1. Germline V CDR1 and CDR2: SGDLS, YYNGEE. Trimming cost V 4 bases and J 2 bases; bases outside gene matches: 4. The CDR3 length is 14 residues. The CDR3 DNA sequence: TGTGCCAGCAGCCCACGACAGGGGCAAGAGACCCAGTACTTC. It is translated as CASSPRQGQETQYF.

The chain has TRBV30 and TRBJ1-2, with no clear D. The CDR3 is made up of 13 amino acids. V was shortened by 5 bases and J by 5 bases, with 15 bases between the two germline ends. Germline assignment: CDR1 GTSNPN and CDR2 SVGIG (reference sequence). CDR3 bases: TGTGCCTGGTTCCATACTCATAAGTATGGCTACACCTTC. Translated, it gives CAWFHTHKYGYTF.

The chain couples TRBV5-1 to TRBJ2-1, with 15 bases identical to TRBD2. J was trimmed by 8 bases and V by 0 bases; bases with no gene match: 3. Germline values: CDR1 SGHRS, CDR2 YFSETQ. This CDR3 contains 16 residues. The CDR3 spells CASSLGTSGGADEQFF. The CDR3 bases are TGCGCCAGCAGCTTGGGGACTAGCGGGGGGGCTGATGAGCAGTTCTTC.

The genes are TRBV5-6 and TRBJ1-1; D perhaps matches TRBD1 (6 bases). CDR3 size: 16 residues. Germline V gives CDR1 SGHDT, CDR2 YYEEEE. Trimming removed 4 bases at V and 3 bases at J, with 19 bases between. CDR3 in amino acids: CASSNLNLRGYTEAFF. As DNA, the CDR3 is TGTGCCAGCAGCAACCTAAATTTGAGGGGGTACACTGAAGCTTTCTTT.

The chain joins TRBV6-5 to TRBJ2-2; D gene ambiguous. The CDR3 is made up of 15 amino acids. Per the germline V gene, CDR1 is MNHEY and CDR2 is SVGAGI. The V end was cut by 3 bases, the J end by 2 bases, with 10 bases between. The CDR3 bases are TGTGCCAGCAGTTATTCTGTTAGTAACACCGGGGAGCTGTTTTTT. It specifies CASSYSVSNTGELFF.

The chain carries TRBV2 and TRBJ2-7; D ambiguous. Germline CDR1 SNHLY, CDR2 FYNNEI. Trimming stripped 8 bases from V and 6 bases from J, with 11 bases between. The CDR3 loop spans 11 amino acids. The CDR3 DNA is TGTGCCAGCGGCAGGCCTCCCGAGCAGTACTTC. Translating gives CASGRPPEQYF.

V usage is TRBV29-1 and J usage is TRBJ1-2; 9 nucleotides line up with TRBD1. The junction had 12 bases not matched to a gene; V was cut back by 0 bases and J by 4 bases. The CDR3 covers 17 residues. The germline gives CDR1 SQVTM, CDR2 ANQGSEA. CDR3 sequence reads: CSVEDLGQGLRFYGYTF. The DNA of the CDR3 is TGCAGCGTTGAAGACCTGGGACAGGGACTCCGATTCTATGGCTACACCTTC.

The chain joins TRBV28 to TRBJ2-7, with TRBD2 as a possible D gene (5 bases). The CDR3 has 14 amino acids. The germline V gene has CDR1 MDHEN and CDR2 SYDVKM. V was cut by 10 bases and J by 0 bases, with 16 bases left in between. The CDR3 sequence: CATVMGGSSYEQYF. The CDR3 DNA reads as TGTGCCACCGTAATGGGTGGGAGCTCCTACGAGCAGTACTTC. The whole variable domain, filled in from reference TRBV28 and TRBJ2-7, reads DVKVTQSSRYLVKRTGEKVFLECVQDMDHENMFWYRQDPGLGLRLIYFSYDVKMKEKGDIPEGYSVSREKKERFSLILESASTNQTSMYLCATVMGGSSYEQYFGPGTRLTVT.

For the CDR3, the DNA is TGTGCCAGCAGTGCCTGGGGAAGGGGTAATCAGCCCCAGCATTTT. It codes for CASSAWGRGNQPQHF. The rearrangement uses TRBV27 and TRBJ1-5, with D tentatively TRBD1 (5 bases). Trimming removed 5 bases at V and 4 bases at J, with 15 bases between. This CDR3 spans 15 amino acids. CDR1 and CDR2 (germline): MNHEY, SMNVEV (reference sequence).

The genes are TRBV9 and TRBJ2-2, with TRBD2 as a possible D gene (5 bases). V was cut by 1 base and J by 3 bases, with 16 bases left in between. Per germline, CDR1 SGDLS and CDR2 YYNGEE. The CDR3 spans 17 residues. The CDR3 reads CASSVSLAASDTGELFF. Written as DNA, the CDR3 is TGTGCCAGCAGCGTATCCCTAGCTGCTTCGGACACCGGGGAGCTGTTTTTT.

This chain joins TRBV4-1 and TRBJ2-1, with 12 nucleotides matching TRBD2. CDR3 length: 17 amino acids. CDR1 and CDR2 (germline): MGHRA, YSYEKL. Unmatched junction bases numbered 4, after V lost 0 bases and J lost 4 bases. CDR3 DNA sequence: TGCGCCAGCAGCCAAGATGTAGGACTAGCGGGGTACAATGAGCAGTTCTTC. Translating gives CASSQDVGLAGYNEQFF.